The 30 T cell receptor beta chains below were found in one sample sequenced in a study of beta chain features in type 1 diabetes. Sequencing targeted expressed TCRB transcripts, as all isolated RNA had been reverse transcribed. Repertoires were generated with immunoSEQ multiplex PCR, while TCRdb's copy carries only in-frame clones and drops some. Here the sample spans 250,000 to 350,000 clones, 13% to 15% being singletons. The sample was central memory CD4+ T cells from blood. These receptors were collected from a young man in good health.

Only a few counts were recorded for this clone. This sequence joins TRBV6-6 and TRBJ1-5, with D uncertain. This CDR3 region has 15 residues. Germline V gives CDR1 MNHNY, CDR2 SVGAGI (reference sequence). V was pared by 3 bases and J by 2 bases, with 11 bases between. CDR3 nucleotide sequence: TGTGCCAGCAGTTATCGGGTACGGGGCAATCAGCCCCAGCATTTT. As protein: CASSYRVRGNQPQHF.

CDR3 nucleotide sequence: TGTGCCAGCAGCAGGGACAGGGGGGACGAGCAGTACTTC. Its translation is CASSRDRGDEQYF. The chain employs TRBV5-6 and TRBJ2-5; 11 positions agree with TRBD1. The end of the DNA aligns better with TRBJ2-7, so the J call may be wrong. CDR1 SGHDT and CDR2 YYEEEE come from the germline V gene. There are 13 residues in the CDR3.

The CDR3 DNA is TGTGCCAGCAGTACGCGACAGGGGCGCACAGATACGCAGTATTTT. Protein product: CASSTRQGRTDTQYF. The chain is built from TRBV25-1 and TRBJ2-3; 8 nucleotides agree with TRBD1. There are 15 residues in the CDR3. Germline V gene sequence: CDR1 MGHDK, CDR2 SYGVNS. Trimming took 5 bases from V and 1 from J; bases not matched to a gene: 5.

This clone was counted only a few times. The chain has TRBV7-2 and TRBJ1-5, with 7 bases identical to TRBD1. The CDR3 spans 14 residues. Germline CDR1 is SGHTA and CDR2 is FQGNSA. V trimming: 4 bases; J trimming: 8 bases; junction bases outside the gene matches: 8. CDR3 loop: CASSSDRAIKPQHF. The DNA of the CDR3 is TGTGCCAGCAGCTCTGACAGGGCCATTAAGCCCCAGCATTTT.

Only a few counts were recorded for this clone. The chain is built from TRBV7-9 and TRBJ1-6; 8 bases match TRBD1. Germline CDR1 SEHNR, CDR2 FQNEAQ (reference sequence). This CDR3 has 15 amino acids. V was clipped by 4 bases and J by 10 bases; unmatched bases: 9. CDR3 amino acids: CASSSRTGPGSPLHF. The DNA for the CDR3 is TGTGCCAGCAGCTCCCGGACAGGGCCAGGATCACCCCTCCACTTT.

The chain uses TRBV4-3 and TRBJ2-5, with D possibly being TRBD2 (5 bases). This CDR3 comprises 17 residues. From germline, CDR1 is LGHNA and CDR2 YSLEER. Between the trimmed V and J ends, which lost 0 bases and 7 bases, there was a span of 21 bases. CDR3 nucleotide sequence: TGCGCCAGCAGCCAAGAGGTGGCGGGCCAAGGGTTTGCGACCCAGTACTTC. Translating gives CASSQEVAGQGFATQYF.

The chain has TRBV7-2 and TRBJ2-2, with D unresolved. V was pared by 3 bases and J by 7 bases, with 9 bases between. CDR1 and CDR2 (germline): SGHTA, FQGNSA. The CDR3 has 13 residues. The CDR3 is CASSFKMGGELFF. CDR3 in DNA: TGTGCCAGCAGCTTTAAAATGGGCGGGGAGCTGTTTTTT.

The sample holds a few counts of this clone. A read error may account for a junction end that differs from germline. V is TRBV5-4 and J is TRBJ2-1, with 9 bases that match TRBD2. The CDR3 is made up of 14 amino acids. Germline loops: CDR1 SGHNT, CDR2 YYREEE (reference sequence). CDR3 nucleotides: TGCGCCAGCAGCCTTAGCGGGGGCCGGGATGAGCAGTTCTTC. The encoded protein is CASSLSGGRDEQFF.

This clone came up a few times. V is TRBV4-1 and J is TRBJ2-2; a weak D match, TRBD1 (7 bases). Deletions cut 4 bases from V and 6 bases from J, with 15 bases between. CDR3 length: 15 residues. Germline V lookup: CDR1 MGHRA, CDR2 YSYEKL. The CDR3 loop reads CASSPRDREAGELFF. CDR3 bases: TGCGCCAGCAGCCCTCGAGACAGGGAGGCCGGGGAGCTGTTTTTT.

CDR3 sequence (DNA): TGTGCCAGCAGCACCGGACTAGCCCCAGATACGCAGTATTTT. Translation gives CASSTGLAPDTQYF. The rearrangement links TRBV11-3 to TRBJ2-3; TRBD2 aligns across 8 bases. Trimming removed 5 bases from V and 4 bases from J; junction bases left unmatched: 5. Germline-derived CDR1 and CDR2 are SGHNT and YENEEA. This CDR3 spans 14 amino acids. The full variable domain, with the rest looked up from reference TRBV11-3 and TRBJ2-3, is EAGVVQSPRYKIIEKKQPVAFWCNPISGHNTLYWYLQNLGQGPELLIRYENEEAVDDSQLPKDRFSAERLKGVDSTLKIQPAELGDSAVYLCASSTGLAPDTQYFGPGTRLTVL.

This clone was counted ten times or more. The CDR3 sequence is CASSVVDYGRVEAFF. CDR3 nucleotides: TGTGCCAGCAGCGTAGTCGATTACGGTAGGGTTGAAGCTTTCTTT. This chain joins TRBV9 and TRBJ1-1; no reliable D call. Trimming removed 0 bases from V and 7 bases from J, with 16 bases in between. This CDR3 has 15 amino acids. Germline CDR1 is SGDLS and CDR2 is YYNGEE.

Here the CDR3 reads CASSLQGFKNIQYF. As DNA, the CDR3 is TGTGCCAGCAGTTTACAGGGATTTAAAAACATTCAGTACTTC. V gene TRBV6-1 combines with J gene TRBJ2-4, with a possible D match to TRBD1 (6 bases). Germline V gene data show CDR1 as MNHNS and CDR2 as SASEGT. V was pared by 5 bases and J by 4 bases, with 12 bases between. There are 14 residues in the CDR3.

This CDR3 is CASRSSDTYGYTF. CDR3 nucleotide sequence: TGTGCCAGTAGATCGTCGGATACCTATGGCTACACCTTC. V usage is TRBV19 and J usage is TRBJ1-2, with unresolved D. The germline V gene has CDR1 LNHDA and CDR2 SQIVND (reference sequence). The CDR3 runs 13 residues. The V and J ends lost 6 bases and 4 bases respectively, with 12 bases between them.

The chain carries TRBV7-2 and TRBJ2-3; D unresolved. The V end lost 1 base, the J end lost 0 bases, and 5 bases lay between the germline ends. The CDR3 consists of 14 residues. Germline V gene lookup returns CDR1 SGHTA and CDR2 FQGNSA. The CDR3 region is CASSLDLSTDTQYF. CDR3 sequence (DNA): TGTGCCAGCAGCTTAGACCTTAGCACAGATACGCAGTATTTT.

This clone has more than one count but fewer than ten. This chain links TRBV10-3 with TRBJ2-2, with no clear D. The CDR3 is 14 amino acids. From germline, CDR1 is ENHRY and CDR2 SYGVKD. Trimming cost V 6 bases and J 6 bases, with 14 bases left between them. CDR3 loop: CAISPTSMAGELFF. DNA of the CDR3: TGTGCCATCAGCCCAACCTCAATGGCCGGGGAGCTGTTTTTT.

J is TRBJ1-6 and V is TRBV4-3; no clear D gene. CDR3 length: 14 residues. Looked up from germline, CDR1 is LGHNA and CDR2 is YSLEER. V was shortened by 0 bases and J by 9 bases, with 9 bases between the two germline ends. In DNA, the CDR3 is TGCGCCAGCAGCCAAGAAAACGGTGTTTCACCCCTCCACTTT. It encodes CASSQENGVSPLHF.

V and J are TRBV2 and TRBJ2-7; D gene ambiguous. V lost 1 base and J 5 bases, leaving 6 bases between the germline ends. The CDR3 contains 12 residues. CDR1 is SNHLY, CDR2 FYNNEI, per germline. CDR3 coding DNA: TGTGCCAGCAGTGAAGGGGGAAACGAGCAGTACTTC. It is translated as CASSEGGNEQYF.

This clone was seen more than once but under ten times. V and J are TRBV25-1 and TRBJ1-6, with D perhaps matching TRBD1 (6 bases). The CDR3 has 16 residues. Germline CDR1 MGHDK, CDR2 SYGVNS. V lost 3 bases and J 10 bases, leaving 19 bases between the germline ends. The CDR3 reads CASSEALGGGWSPLHF. CDR3 sequence (DNA): TGTGCCAGCAGTGAGGCGTTGGGGGGCGGTTGGTCACCCCTCCACTTT. The full variable domain, rest sourced from reference TRBV25-1 and TRBJ1-6, is EADIYQTPRYLVIGTGKKITLECSQTMGHDKMYWYQQDPGMELHLIHYSYGVNSTEKGDLSSESTVSRIRTEHFPLTLESARPSHTSQYLCASSEALGGGWSPLHFGNGTRLTVT.

This clone was seen once. The sample carries other DNA sequences with the same CDR3. The chain joins TRBV7-9 to TRBJ2-2, with D unresolved. This CDR3 spans 13 amino acids. The germline V gene encodes CDR1 SEHNR and CDR2 FQNEAQ (reference sequence). Deletions cut 3 bases from V and 4 bases from J, with 6 bases between. CDR3 nucleotide sequence: TGTGCCAGCAGCTTCGGCGGCACCGGGGAGCTGTTTTTT. This encodes CASSFGGTGELFF.

The rearrangement uses TRBV30 and TRBJ2-1; 10 bases map to TRBD1. V shed 4 bases, J shed 6 bases, and the junction held 6 bases outside the gene matches. This CDR3 has 14 amino acids. CDR1 is GTSNPN and CDR2 is SVGIG in the germline V gene (reference sequence). CDR3 sequence reads: CAWTVRTGGNEQFF. The CDR3 DNA reads as TGTGCCTGGACCGTCAGGACAGGGGGCAATGAGCAGTTCTTC.

This sequence joins TRBV6-6 and TRBJ2-2; D ambiguous. Trimming took 6 bases from V and 4 from J, leaving 12 bases between them. Per germline, CDR1 MNHNY and CDR2 SVGAGI (reference sequence). CDR3 length: 14 residues. The CDR3 DNA sequence: TGTGCCAGCAGCCTTCGGGTCAGCACCGGGGAGCTGTTTTTT. Translated, it gives CASSLRVSTGELFF.

The DNA for the CDR3 is TGTGCCAGCAGCCCTCAAGCGGGGTCCTACAATGAGCAGTTCTTC. It codes for CASSPQAGSYNEQFF. This sequence joins TRBV7-9 and TRBJ2-1, with 7 bases fitting TRBD2. Trimming removed 5 bases from V and 1 base from J; junction bases left unmatched: 5. Germline values: CDR1 SEHNR, CDR2 FQNEAQ (reference sequence). CDR3 length equals 15 residues. Full variable domain (outside the CDR3, taken from reference TRBV7-9 and TRBJ2-1): DTGVSQNPRHKITKRGQNVTFRCDPISEHNRLYWYRQTLGQGPEFLTYFQNEAQLEKSRLLSDRFSAERPKGSFSTLEIQRTEQGDSAMYLCASSPQAGSYNEQFFGPGTRLTVL.

The chain joins TRBV13 to TRBJ2-7, with D uncertain. This CDR3 has 15 amino acids. Germline CDR1 PRHDT, CDR2 FYEKMQ (reference sequence). The V gene lost 1 base and the J gene lost 2 bases, with 12 bases spanning the gap. CDR3 protein: CASSLVARDPYEQYV. The CDR3 nucleotides read TGTGCCAGCAGCTTAGTGGCTAGAGACCCCTACGAGCAGTACGTC.

This clone appeared many times. The V call is TRBV28, the J call TRBJ2-1; 7 bases are shared with TRBD1. V gave up 6 bases and J gave up 0 bases; unmatched junction bases: 5. This CDR3 contains 15 residues. Germline V CDR1 and CDR2: MDHEN, SYDVKM. This chain's CDR3 is CASRRGGSSYNEQFF. The CDR3 DNA reads TGTGCCAGCAGGCGAGGGGGCAGCTCCTACAATGAGCAGTTCTTC.

This clone was counted between two and nine times. This chain links TRBV7-6 with TRBJ1-4, with a possible D match to TRBD1 (6 bases). Germline CDR1 SGHVS, CDR2 FNYEAQ. There are 14 residues in the CDR3. Trimming removed 5 bases at V and 3 bases at J, with 10 bases between. CDR3 sequence reads: CASSLRGSNEKLFF. The CDR3 coding sequence is TGTGCCAGCAGCCTCAGGGGTTCTAATGAAAAACTGTTTTTT.

This clone is judged medium-sized. This sequence joins TRBV21-1 and TRBJ2-7. TRBV21-1 is a recognized pseudogene. The CDR3 consists of 12 residues. The CDR3 nucleotides read TGTGCCAGCAGCAAAGGGGGGTCTGGGCAGTACGTC. Its protein is CASSKGGSGQYV.

This clone was seen only a few times. This chain links TRBV27 with TRBJ1-5; D is undetermined. V was pared by 6 bases and J by 5 bases, with 17 bases between. Per germline, CDR1 MNHEY and CDR2 SMNVEV (reference sequence). The CDR3 has 15 amino acids. The CDR3 protein is CASRPGGRAHQPQHF. CDR3 coding DNA: TGTGCCAGCAGACCGGGCGGGCGGGCTCATCAGCCCCAGCATTTT.

This clone has a handful of counts. The V and J genes are TRBV9 and TRBJ1-3; D is perhaps TRBD1 (6 bases). Looked up from germline, CDR1 is SGDLS and CDR2 is YYNGEE. V was cut by 2 bases and J by 0 bases, with 12 bases left in between. The CDR3 extends over 16 amino acids. In nucleotides, the CDR3 is TGTGCCAGCAGCGTCAGGGGTTTGGGCTCTGGAAACACCATATATTTT. Its translation is CASSVRGLGSGNTIYF.

In its sample, this clone was seen a few times. The gene calls are TRBV5-6 and TRBJ2-3; D may be TRBD2 (5 bases). This CDR3 is 14 amino acids long. Germline values: CDR1 SGHDT, CDR2 YYEEEE. V lost 0 bases and J lost 7, with 12 bases in between. The CDR3 is CASSLAEGAYTQYF. DNA of the CDR3: TGTGCCAGCAGCTTGGCCGAGGGAGCTTATACGCAGTATTTT.

This clone has a handful of counts. This chain connects TRBV28 to TRBJ2-7; TRBD2 aligns across 8 bases. Losses at the gene ends were 5 bases for V and 9 bases for J; bases not matched to a gene: 18. The CDR3 contains 16 residues. In germline, CDR1 is MDHEN, CDR2 SYDVKM. The CDR3 nucleotides read TGTGCCAGCAGTGGGAGCGATAGCGGGATTCGCTATGGGCAGTACGTC. Translated, it gives CASSGSDSGIRYGQYV.